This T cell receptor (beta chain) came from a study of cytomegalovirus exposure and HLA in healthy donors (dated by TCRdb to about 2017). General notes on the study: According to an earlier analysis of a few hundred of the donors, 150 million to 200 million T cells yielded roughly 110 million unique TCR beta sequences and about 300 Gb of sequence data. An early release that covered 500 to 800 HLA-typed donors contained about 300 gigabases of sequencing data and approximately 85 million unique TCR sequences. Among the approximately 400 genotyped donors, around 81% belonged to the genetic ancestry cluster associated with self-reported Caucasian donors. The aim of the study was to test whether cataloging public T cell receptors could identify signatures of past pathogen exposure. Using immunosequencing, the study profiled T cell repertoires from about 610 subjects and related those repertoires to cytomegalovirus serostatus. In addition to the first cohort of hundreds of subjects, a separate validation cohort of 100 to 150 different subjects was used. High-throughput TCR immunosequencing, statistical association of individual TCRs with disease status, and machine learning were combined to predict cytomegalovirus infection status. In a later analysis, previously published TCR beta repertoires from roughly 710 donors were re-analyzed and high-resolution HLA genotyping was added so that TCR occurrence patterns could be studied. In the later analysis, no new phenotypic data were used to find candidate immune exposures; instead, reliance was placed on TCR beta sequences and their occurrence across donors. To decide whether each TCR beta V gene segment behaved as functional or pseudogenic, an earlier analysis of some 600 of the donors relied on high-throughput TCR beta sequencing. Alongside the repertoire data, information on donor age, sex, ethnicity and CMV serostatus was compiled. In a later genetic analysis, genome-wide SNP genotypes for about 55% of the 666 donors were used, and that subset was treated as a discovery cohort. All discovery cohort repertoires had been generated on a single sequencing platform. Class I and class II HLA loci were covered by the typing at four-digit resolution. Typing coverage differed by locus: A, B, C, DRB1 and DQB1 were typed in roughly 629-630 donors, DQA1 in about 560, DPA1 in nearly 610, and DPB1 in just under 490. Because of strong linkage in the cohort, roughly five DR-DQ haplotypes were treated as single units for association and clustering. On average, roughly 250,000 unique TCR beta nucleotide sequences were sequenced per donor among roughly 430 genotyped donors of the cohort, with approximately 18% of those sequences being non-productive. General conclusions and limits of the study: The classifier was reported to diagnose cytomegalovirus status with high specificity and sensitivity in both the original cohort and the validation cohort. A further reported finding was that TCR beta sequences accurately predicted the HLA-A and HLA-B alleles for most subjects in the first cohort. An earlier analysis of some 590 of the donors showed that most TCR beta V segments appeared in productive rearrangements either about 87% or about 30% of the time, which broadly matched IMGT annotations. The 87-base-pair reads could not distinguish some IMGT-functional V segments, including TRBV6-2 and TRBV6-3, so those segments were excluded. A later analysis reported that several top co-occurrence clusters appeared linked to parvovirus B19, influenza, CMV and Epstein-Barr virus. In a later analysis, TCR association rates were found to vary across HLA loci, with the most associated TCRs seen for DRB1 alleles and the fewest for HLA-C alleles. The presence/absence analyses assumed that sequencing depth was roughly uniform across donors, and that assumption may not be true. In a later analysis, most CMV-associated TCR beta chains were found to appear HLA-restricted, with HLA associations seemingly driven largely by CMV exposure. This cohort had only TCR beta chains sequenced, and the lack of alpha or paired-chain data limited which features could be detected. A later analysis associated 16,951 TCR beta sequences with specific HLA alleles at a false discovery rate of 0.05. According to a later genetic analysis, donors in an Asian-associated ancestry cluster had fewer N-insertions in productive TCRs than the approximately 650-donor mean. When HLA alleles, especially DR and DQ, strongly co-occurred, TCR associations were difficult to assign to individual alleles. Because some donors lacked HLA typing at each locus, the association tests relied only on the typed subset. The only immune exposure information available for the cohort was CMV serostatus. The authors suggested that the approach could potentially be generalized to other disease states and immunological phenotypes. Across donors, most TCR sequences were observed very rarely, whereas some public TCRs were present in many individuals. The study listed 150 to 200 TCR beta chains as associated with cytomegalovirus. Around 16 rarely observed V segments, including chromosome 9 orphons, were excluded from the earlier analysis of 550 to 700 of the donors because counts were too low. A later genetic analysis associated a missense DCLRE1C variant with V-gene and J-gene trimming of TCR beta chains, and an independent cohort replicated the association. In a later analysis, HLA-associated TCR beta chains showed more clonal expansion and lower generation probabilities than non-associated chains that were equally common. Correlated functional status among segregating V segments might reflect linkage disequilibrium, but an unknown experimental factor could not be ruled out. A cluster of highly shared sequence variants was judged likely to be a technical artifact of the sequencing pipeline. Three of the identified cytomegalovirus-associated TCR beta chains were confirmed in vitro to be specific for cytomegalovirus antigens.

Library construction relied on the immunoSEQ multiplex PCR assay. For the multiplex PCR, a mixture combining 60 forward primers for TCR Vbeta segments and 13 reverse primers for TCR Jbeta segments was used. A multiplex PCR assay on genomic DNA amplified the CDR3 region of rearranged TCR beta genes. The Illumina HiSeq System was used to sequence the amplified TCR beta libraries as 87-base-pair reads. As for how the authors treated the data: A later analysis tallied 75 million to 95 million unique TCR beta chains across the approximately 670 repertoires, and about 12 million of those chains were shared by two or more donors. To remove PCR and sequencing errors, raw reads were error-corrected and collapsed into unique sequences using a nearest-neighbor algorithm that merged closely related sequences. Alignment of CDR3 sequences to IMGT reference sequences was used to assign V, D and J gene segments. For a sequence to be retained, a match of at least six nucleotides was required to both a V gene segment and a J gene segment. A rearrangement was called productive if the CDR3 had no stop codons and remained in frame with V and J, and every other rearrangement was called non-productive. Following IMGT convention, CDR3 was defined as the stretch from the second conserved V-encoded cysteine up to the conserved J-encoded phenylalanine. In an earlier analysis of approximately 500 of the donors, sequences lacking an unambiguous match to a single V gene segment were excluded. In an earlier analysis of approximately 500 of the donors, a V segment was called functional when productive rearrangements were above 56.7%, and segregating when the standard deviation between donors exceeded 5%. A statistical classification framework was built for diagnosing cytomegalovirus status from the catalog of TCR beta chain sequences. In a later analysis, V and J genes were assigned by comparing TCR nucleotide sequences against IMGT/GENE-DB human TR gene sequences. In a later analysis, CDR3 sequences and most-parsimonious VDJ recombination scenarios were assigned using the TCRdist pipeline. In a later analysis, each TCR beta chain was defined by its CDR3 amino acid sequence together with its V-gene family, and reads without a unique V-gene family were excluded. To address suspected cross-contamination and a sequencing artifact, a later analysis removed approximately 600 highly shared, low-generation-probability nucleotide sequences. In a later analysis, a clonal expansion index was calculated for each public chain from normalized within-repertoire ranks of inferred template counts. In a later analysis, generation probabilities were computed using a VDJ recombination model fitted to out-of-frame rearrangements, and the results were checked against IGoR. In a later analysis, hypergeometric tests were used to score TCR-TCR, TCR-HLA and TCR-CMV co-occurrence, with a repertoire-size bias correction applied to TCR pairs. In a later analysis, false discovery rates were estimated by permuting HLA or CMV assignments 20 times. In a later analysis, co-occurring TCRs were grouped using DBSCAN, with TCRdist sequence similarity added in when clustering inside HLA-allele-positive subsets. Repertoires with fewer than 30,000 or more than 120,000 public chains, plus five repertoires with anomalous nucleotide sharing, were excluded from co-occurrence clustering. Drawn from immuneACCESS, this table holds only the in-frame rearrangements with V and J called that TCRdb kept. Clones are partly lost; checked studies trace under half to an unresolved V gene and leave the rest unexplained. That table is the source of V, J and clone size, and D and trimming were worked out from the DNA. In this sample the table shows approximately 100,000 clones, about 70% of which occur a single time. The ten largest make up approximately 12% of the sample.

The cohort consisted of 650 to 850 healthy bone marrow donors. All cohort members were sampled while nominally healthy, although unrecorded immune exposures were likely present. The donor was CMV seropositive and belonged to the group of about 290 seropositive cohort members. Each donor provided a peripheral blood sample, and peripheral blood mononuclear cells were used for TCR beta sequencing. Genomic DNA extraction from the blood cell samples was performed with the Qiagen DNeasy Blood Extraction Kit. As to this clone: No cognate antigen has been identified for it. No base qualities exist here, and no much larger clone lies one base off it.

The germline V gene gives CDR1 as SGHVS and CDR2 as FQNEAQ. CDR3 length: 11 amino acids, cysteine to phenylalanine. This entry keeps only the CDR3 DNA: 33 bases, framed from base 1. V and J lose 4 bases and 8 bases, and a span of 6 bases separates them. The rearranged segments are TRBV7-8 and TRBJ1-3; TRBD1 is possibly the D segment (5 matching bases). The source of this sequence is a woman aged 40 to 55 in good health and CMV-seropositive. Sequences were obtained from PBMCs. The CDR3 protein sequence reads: CASSWGDTIYF. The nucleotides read TGTGCCAGCAGCTGGGGGGACACCATATATTTT. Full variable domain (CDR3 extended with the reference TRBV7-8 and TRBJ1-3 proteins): GAGVSQSPRYKVAKRGQDVALRCDPISGHVSLFWYQQALGQGPEFLTYFQNEAQLDKSGLPSDRFFAERPEGSVSTLKIQRTQQEDSAVYLCASSWGDTIYFGEGSWLTVV.